This TCR beta chain was obtained from a study of blood T cell repertoires in COVID-19. Study summary: Researchers got acute and convalescent COVID-19 samples from the United States, Italy and Spain. T cells, B-cell-depleted T cells, or PBMCs supplied cDNA or gDNA.

This clone was seen a single time. Authors' processing steps: Amplification of reference gene primers was used by the study to estimate nucleated cell counts. Sequencing was performed with immunoSEQ multiplex PCR; in TCRdb, only in-frame clones are kept and a portion is missing. V, J and clone size reflect that table, while D and trimming were determined from the DNA. The sample lists some 320,000 clones, 65% to 90% occurring once. Looked up from germline, CDR1 is LGHDT and CDR2 is YNNKEL (reference sequence). There are 19 residues in the CDR3. The V and J ends lost 1 base and 5 bases, in that order; junction bases with no gene match: 18.

This chain uses TRBV3-1 (or the pseudogene TRBV3-2) with TRBJ2-5, with TRBD2 matching over 8 bases. Sequences were obtained from peripheral blood. The clonotype was recovered from a human donor in a cohort sampled during active COVID-19. CDR3 DNA sequence: TGTGCCAGCAGCCAAGTTTTGCCAACCGGGACTAGAGATTATGAGACCCAGTACTTC. Its protein product is CASSQVLPTGTRDYETQYF.